Described below is a single T cell receptor beta chain sequence and its context. The data stem from a study of CD8 T cells in Susac syndrome. The CDR3 has 14 residues. In germline, CDR1 is SGHRS, CDR2 YFSETQ. Trimming stripped 0 bases from V and 4 bases from J, with 9 bases between. Random hexamers served to reverse transcribe roughly 0.45 to 1 ug RNA. TCRdb independently ran MiXCR on the immunoSEQ multiplex PCR reads; one entry per CDR3 protein. The profile shows more than 200,000 distinct CDR3 sequences, approximately 94% of them singletons. This sequence was found in a human donor with Susac syndrome. Input material: CD4+ T cells from PBMCs. The chain joins TRBV5-1 to TRBJ2-3; tentative D call: TRBD1 (6 bases). The CDR3 DNA is TGCGCCAGCAGCTTGGGGCAGGGGCCAGATACGCAGTATTTT. Its protein product is CASSLGQGPDTQYF.